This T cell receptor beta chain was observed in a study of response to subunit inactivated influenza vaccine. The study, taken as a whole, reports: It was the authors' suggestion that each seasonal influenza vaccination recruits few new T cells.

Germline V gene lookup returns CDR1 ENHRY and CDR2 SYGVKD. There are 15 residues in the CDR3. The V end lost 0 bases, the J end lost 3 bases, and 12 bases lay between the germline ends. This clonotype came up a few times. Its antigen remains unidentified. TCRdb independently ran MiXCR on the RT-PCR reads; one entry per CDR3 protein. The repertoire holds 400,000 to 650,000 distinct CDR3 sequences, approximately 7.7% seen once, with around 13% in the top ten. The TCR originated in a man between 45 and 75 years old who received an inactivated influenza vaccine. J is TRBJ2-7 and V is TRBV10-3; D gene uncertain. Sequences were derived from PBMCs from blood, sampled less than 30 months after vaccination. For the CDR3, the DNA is TGTGCCATCAGTGAGTCGGGGTCGAAAGGCTACGAGCAGTACTTC. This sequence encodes CAISESGSKGYEQYF.